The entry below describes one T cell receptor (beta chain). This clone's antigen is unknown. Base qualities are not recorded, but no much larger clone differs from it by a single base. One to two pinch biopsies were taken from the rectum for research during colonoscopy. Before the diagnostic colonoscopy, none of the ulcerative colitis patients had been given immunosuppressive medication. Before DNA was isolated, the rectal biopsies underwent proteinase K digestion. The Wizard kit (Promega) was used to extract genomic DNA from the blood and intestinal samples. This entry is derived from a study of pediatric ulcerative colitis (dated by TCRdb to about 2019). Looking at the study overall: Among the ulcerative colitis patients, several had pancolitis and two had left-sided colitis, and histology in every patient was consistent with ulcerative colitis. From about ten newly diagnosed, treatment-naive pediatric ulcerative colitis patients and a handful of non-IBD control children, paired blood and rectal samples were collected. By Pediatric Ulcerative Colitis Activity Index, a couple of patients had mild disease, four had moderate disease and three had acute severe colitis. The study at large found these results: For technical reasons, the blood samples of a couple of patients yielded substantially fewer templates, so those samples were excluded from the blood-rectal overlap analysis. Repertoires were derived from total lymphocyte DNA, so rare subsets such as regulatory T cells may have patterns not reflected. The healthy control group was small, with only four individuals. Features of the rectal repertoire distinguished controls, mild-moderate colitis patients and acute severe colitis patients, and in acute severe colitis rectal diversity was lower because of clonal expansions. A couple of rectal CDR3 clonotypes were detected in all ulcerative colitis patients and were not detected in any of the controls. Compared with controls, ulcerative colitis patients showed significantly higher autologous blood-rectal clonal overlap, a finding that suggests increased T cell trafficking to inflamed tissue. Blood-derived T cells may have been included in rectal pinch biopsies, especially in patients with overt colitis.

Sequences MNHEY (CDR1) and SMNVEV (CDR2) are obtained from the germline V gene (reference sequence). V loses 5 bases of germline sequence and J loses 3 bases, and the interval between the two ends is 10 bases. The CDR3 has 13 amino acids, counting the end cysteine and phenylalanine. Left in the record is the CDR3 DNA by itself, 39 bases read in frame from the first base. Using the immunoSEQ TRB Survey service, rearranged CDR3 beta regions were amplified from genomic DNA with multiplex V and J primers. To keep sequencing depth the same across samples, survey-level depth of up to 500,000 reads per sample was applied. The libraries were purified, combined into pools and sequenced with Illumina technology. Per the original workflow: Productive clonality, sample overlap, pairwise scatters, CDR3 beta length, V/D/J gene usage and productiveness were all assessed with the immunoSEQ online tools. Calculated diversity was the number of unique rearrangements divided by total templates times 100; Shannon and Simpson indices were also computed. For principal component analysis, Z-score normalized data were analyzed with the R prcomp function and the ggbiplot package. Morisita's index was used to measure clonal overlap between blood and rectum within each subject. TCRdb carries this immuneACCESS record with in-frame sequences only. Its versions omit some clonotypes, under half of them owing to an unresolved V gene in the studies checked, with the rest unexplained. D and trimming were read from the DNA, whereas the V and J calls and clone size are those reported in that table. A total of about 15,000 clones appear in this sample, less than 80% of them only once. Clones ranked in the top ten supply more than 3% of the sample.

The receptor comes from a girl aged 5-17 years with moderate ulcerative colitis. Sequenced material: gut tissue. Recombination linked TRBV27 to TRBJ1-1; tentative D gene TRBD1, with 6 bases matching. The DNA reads TGTGCCAGCAGTCTAAACAGGGACACTGAAGCTTTCTTT. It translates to CASSLNRDTEAFF.